This record concerns one TCR beta chain sequence. The antigen remains unidentified. No DNA is given; TCRdb re-called the 5' RACE reads and lists each CDR3 protein once. Found here are some 500,000 distinct CDR3 sequences; the top ten clones hold over 1.3%. The source of the sample is a study of T cells expressing NK-cell markers. As for the study in general: Serological testing identified most of the eight sequenced donors as HCMV-seropositive and one as seronegative. Study-level points and caveats: Whether expanded NKG2C+ T cell clones recognized HCMV stayed uncertain. Where a handful of donors were concerned, these clonotypes also led the CD3+CD56-NKG2C+ fraction.

Germline values: CDR1 SEHNR, CDR2 FQNEAQ (reference sequence). The CDR3 consists of 16 residues. This clonotype was sampled from a woman aged 45-60 years in good health. The chain recombines TRBV7-9 with TRBJ2-1; TCRdb's D gene call, TRBD2, goes unchecked for lack of DNA. Sequencing input: blood T cells: a sorted CD56 or NKG2C T cell subset, CD4+ or CD8+ T cells, or bulk PBMC T cells (not recorded which). The CDR3 here is CASSSRNRSRDNEQFF.